Detailed here is one T cell receptor (beta chain). No antigen is known for it. The CDR3 spans 15 residues. Germline V CDR1 and CDR2: LGHNA, YSLEER. V gave up 0 bases and J gave up 9 bases, with 15 bases separating them. Using immunoSEQ multiplex PCR, the repertoire was profiled, and TCRdb retains in-frame clones only, with some absent. The sample comprises approximately 1,000,000 clones, 70% to 85% of which are singletons, and over 0.8% rests with the top ten. The study drew its donors from healthy HIV-negative adults without recent acute infections or vaccinations. These data come from a study of shared clonotypes between healthy human individuals. Overall study results and limits: Of the naive CD4 clonotypes, around 4.7% were shared across a handful of donors.

Sequenced sample: memory CD4+ T cells from PBMCs. The subset denotes: CD45RA-negative fraction. The sequence was collected from a man between 18 and 35 years old in good health. Some clones in this sample may be carry-over from other donors' samples. The gene calls are TRBV4-3 and TRBJ2-1; TRBD1 might be the D (6 bases). CDR3 DNA sequence: TGCGCCAGCAGCCAAGATGGGGGCTCAAGTGGTGAGCAGTTCTTC. This gives the protein CASSQDGGSSGEQFF.